The entry below describes one T cell receptor beta chain. The sample originates from a study of cytomegalovirus exposure and HLA in healthy donors. Germline CDR1 and CDR2: MNHEY and SVGAGI. This CDR3 has 15 residues. After removal of 6 bases from V and 4 bases from J, the junction contained 9 bases not matched to a gene. PCR primers comprised 60 Vbeta and 13 Jbeta primers. Using immunoSEQ multiplex PCR, the repertoire was profiled, and TCRdb retains in-frame clones only, with some absent. The sample's table shows tens of thousands of clones. This clonotype originated in a male donor in good health and CMV-seronegative. Sample: PBMCs. The genes are TRBV6-5 and TRBJ2-7, with 10 nucleotides matching TRBD1. The CDR3 loop is CASSNLGQGSYEQYF. CDR3 DNA sequence: TGTGCCAGCAGCAATCTGGGACAGGGGAGTTACGAGCAGTACTTC.